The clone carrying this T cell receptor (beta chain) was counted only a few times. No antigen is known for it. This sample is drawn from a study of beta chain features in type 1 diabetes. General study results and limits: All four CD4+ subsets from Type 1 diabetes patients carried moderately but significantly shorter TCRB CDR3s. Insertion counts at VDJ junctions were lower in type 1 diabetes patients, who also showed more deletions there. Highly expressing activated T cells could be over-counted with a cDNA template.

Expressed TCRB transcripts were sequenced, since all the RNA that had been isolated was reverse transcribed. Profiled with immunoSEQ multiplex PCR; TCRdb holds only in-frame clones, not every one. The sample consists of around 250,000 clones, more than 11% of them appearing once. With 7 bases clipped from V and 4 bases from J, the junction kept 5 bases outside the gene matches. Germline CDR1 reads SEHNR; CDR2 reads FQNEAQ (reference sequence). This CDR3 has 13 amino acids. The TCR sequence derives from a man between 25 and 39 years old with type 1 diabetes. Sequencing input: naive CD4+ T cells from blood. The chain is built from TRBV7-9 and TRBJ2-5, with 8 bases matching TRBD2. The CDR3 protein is CASTLGGAETQYF. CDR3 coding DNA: TGTGCCAGCACCCTCGGGGGGGCAGAGACCCAGTACTTC. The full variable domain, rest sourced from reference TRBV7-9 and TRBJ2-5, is DTGVSQNPRHKITKRGQNVTFRCDPISEHNRLYWYRQTLGQGPEFLTYFQNEAQLEKSRLLSDRFSAERPKGSFSTLEIQRTEQGDSAMYLCASTLGGAETQYFGPGTRLLVL.